This T cell receptor beta chain was sequenced in a study of CDR3 diversity in severe acne. TCRdb independently ran MiXCR on the PCR reads; one entry per CDR3 protein. Among 84,000 or so distinct CDR3 sequences listed, 45% to 50% were seen once. The CDR3 sequence is 16 residues long. Trimming at V came to 4 bases and at J to 2 bases, leaving 7 bases not matched to a gene. Germline V gene sequence: CDR1 LGHDT, CDR2 YNNKEL (reference sequence). Sequencing input: blood. The J gene is TRBJ2-3, the V gene TRBV3-1; TRBD2 aligns across 9 bases. The clonotype was recovered from a male donor in good health, serving as a control. DNA of the CDR3: TGTGCCAGCAGCCCACCCGCGGGGGGGCCCACAGATACGCAGTATTTT. Translating it yields CASSPPAGGPTDTQYF.